This TCR beta chain is drawn from a study of blood T cell repertoires in COVID-19. The V gene's germline CDR1 is GTSNPN and CDR2 SVGIG (reference sequence). With 1 base clipped from V and 4 bases from J, the junction kept 6 bases outside the gene matches. This CDR3 has 15 residues. Original methodology: Amplification of reference gene primers was used by the study to estimate nucleated cell counts. Profiling relied on immunoSEQ multiplex PCR, and the TCRdb table lists in-frame clones only, not all of them. V and J calls and clone size are copied from that table; D and trimming were computed from the DNA. Among roughly 150,000 clones listed, about 91% were seen once.

The V call is TRBV30, the J call TRBJ2-2, with 7 bases lining up with TRBD1. The receptor was isolated from a human donor in a cohort sampled during active COVID-19. Sequenced input: peripheral blood. In DNA form, the CDR3 reads TGTGCCTGGAGTGAGGGGGCCCCGGGCACCGGGGAGCTGTTTTTT. Its translation is CAWSEGAPGTGELFF.